One sample yielded the 25 T cell receptor beta chains listed below, sequenced in a study of PD-1 blockade in classical Hodgkin lymphoma. The method was immunoSEQ multiplex PCR; TCRdb's version includes in-frame clones alone and lacks a portion of them. The sample records 25,000 to 30,000 clones, 88% being singletons. Each patient's relapse followed autologous stem cell transplantation, and brentuximab vedotin exposure varied. Thawed PBMCs supplied CD8+ T cells via magnetic negative selection. Sequencing was performed on CD8+ T cells from blood, taken at baseline. The receptors shown here come from a human donor with classical Hodgkin lymphoma.

The genes are TRBV27 and TRBJ1-1, with D unclear. The length of the CDR3 is 16 residues. Germline-derived CDR1 and CDR2 are MNHEY and SMNVEV (reference sequence). With 2 bases removed from V and 2 bases from J, the gap between germline ends came to 15 bases. The CDR3 coding sequence is TGTGCCAGCAGTTTAAGGGCGGGCAGGCTAAACACTGAAGCTTTCTTT. Residues: CASSLRAGRLNTEAFF.

The chain links TRBV6-1 to TRBJ2-7; 9 bases are shared with TRBD1. V was pared by 2 bases and J by 0 bases, with 2 bases of the junction left unmatched. Germline loops: CDR1 MNHNS, CDR2 SASEGT. This CDR3 contains 15 residues. CDR3 in DNA: TGTGCCAGCAGTGAATCGGACAGGGGCTCCTACGAGCAGTACTTC. Residues: CASSESDRGSYEQYF.

This rearrangement joins TRBV7-6 to TRBJ2-1; the D is unclear. V was pared by 2 bases and J by 5 bases, with 10 bases between. The CDR3 loop spans 14 amino acids. The germline V gene has CDR1 SGHVS and CDR2 FNYEAQ. CDR3 sequence: CASSLNLFDNEQFF. The CDR3 DNA follows: TGTGCCAGCAGCTTAAATCTTTTCGACAATGAGCAGTTCTTC.

The J gene is TRBJ1-1, the V gene TRBV6-5; D gene ambiguous. Germline values: CDR1 MNHEY, CDR2 SVGAGI. This CDR3 is 12 amino acids long. Trimming left V 0 bases short and J 8 bases short, with 7 bases between. The CDR3 nucleotides are TGTGCCAGCAGTTACTCGAACCACGAAGCTTTCTTT. Protein sequence: CASSYSNHEAFF.

This clone came up once. The rearrangement joins TRBV5-1 to TRBJ1-5, with a weak D call TRBD1 (5 bases). Germline lookup yields CDR1 SGHRS and CDR2 YFSETQ. This CDR3 has 15 amino acids. Between the trimmed V and J ends, which lost 4 bases and 1 base, there was a span of 12 bases. CDR3 sequence (DNA): TGCGCCAGCAGCAGTGGCGGGGGGAGCAATCAGCCCCAGCATTTT. Protein sequence: CASSSGGGSNQPQHF.

As to this clone: A junction end diverges from the germline sequence, so it may reflect a read error. The DNA for the CDR3 is TGTGCCAGCAGCCCCAGGGGACTAGCGGGAGAGGAGCGGGACTTC. Amino acids: CASSPRGLAGEERDF. V usage is TRBV7-2 and J usage is TRBJ2-7; 14 bases line up with TRBD2. The CDR3 covers 15 residues. Germline CDR1 SGHTA, CDR2 FQGNSA. Complete variable domain (other parts from reference TRBV7-2 and TRBJ2-7): GAGVSQSPSNKVTEKGKDVELRCDPISGHTALYWYRQSLGQGLEFLIYFQGNSAPDKSGLPSDRFSAERTGGSVSTLTIQRTQQEDSAVYLCASSPRGLAGEERDFGPGTRLTVT.

This chain uses TRBV27 with TRBJ1-2; tentative D call: TRBD1 (6 bases). CDR3 length equals 15 residues. Per germline, CDR1 MNHEY and CDR2 SMNVEV (reference sequence). Trimming pared 5 bases from V and 6 bases from J, leaving 19 bases between. The CDR3 protein is CASSRGQPGADGYTF. In DNA form, the CDR3 reads TGTGCCAGCAGTCGAGGCCAACCAGGGGCCGATGGCTACACCTTC.

The chain links TRBV27 to TRBJ2-7, with D uncertain. The V gene lost 6 bases and the J gene lost 5 bases, with 26 bases spanning the gap. The CDR3 consists of 17 residues. Germline values: CDR1 MNHEY, CDR2 SMNVEV (reference sequence). The CDR3 region has the DNA TGTGCCAGCAGCTCCAGCCCCGGGCCCTTCTATGCCAACGAGCAGTACTTC. Its protein is CASSSSPGPFYANEQYF.

The chain carries TRBV11-2 and TRBJ2-7; D may be TRBD1 or TRBD2 (6 bases each). Germline CDR1 SGHAT, CDR2 FQNNGV. The CDR3 loop spans 15 amino acids. Trimming removed 5 bases at V and 5 bases at J, with 19 bases between. CDR3: CASSPQTTGAHEQYF. The CDR3 DNA follows: TGTGCCAGCAGCCCCCAAACAACGGGGGCGCACGAGCAGTACTTC.

In DNA form, the CDR3 reads TGTGCCACCACCCTTACAATTATGAACACTGAAGCTTTCTTT. Encoded protein: CATTLTIMNTEAFF. The chain combines TRBV2 with TRBJ1-1, with D hard to call. Germline CDR1 reads SNHLY; CDR2 reads FYNNEI. V was shortened by 10 bases and J by 0 bases, with 15 bases between the two germline ends. The CDR3 is 14 residues long.

This CDR3 is CASSVERREDEQFF. CDR3 sequence (DNA): TGTGCCAGCAGCGTAGAAAGGCGGGAGGATGAGCAGTTCTTC. The chain carries TRBV9 and TRBJ2-1; 8 bases are shared with TRBD2. The trim removed 0 bases at V and 8 bases at J, leaving 4 bases unmatched. This CDR3 has 14 residues. Germline CDR1 SGDLS, CDR2 YYNGEE.

The CDR3 spells CASSVVPSGSTDTQYF. CDR3 bases: TGTGCCAGCAGCGTTGTCCCTAGCGGGAGCACAGATACGCAGTATTTT. The chain carries TRBV9 and TRBJ2-3, with TRBD2 identical over 8 bases. There are 16 residues in the CDR3. J gave up 0 bases and V 2 bases, and 5 bases lay outside the gene matches. CDR1 and CDR2 from the germline V gene are SGDLS and YYNGEE.

V and J are TRBV5-4 and TRBJ1-2, with a weak D call TRBD1 (5 bases). This CDR3 is 14 amino acids long. V shed 0 bases and J shed 4 bases, with 10 bases lying between them. CDR1 and CDR2 (germline): SGHNT, YYREEE (reference sequence). DNA of the CDR3: TGTGCCAGCAGCTTGGCTGGGGGGGTCTATGGCTACACCTTC. This translates into CASSLAGGVYGYTF.

The V call is TRBV7-9, the J call TRBJ2-2; TRBD2 matches at 14 bases. V was pared by 3 bases and J by 7 bases, with 10 bases of the junction left unmatched. The germline CDR1 and CDR2 sequences are SEHNR and FQNEAQ (reference sequence). The CDR3 runs to 18 residues. CDR3 DNA sequence: TGTGCCAGCAGCTTCGAAAGACTAGCGGGAGGGTCAATCGGGGAGCTGTTTTTT. The encoded protein is CASSFERLAGGSIGELFF.

This chain connects TRBV6-5 to TRBJ1-1, with a weak D call TRBD1 (5 bases). The CDR3 is made up of 13 amino acids. Per the germline V gene, CDR1 is MNHEY and CDR2 is SVGAGI. Trimming left V 9 bases short and J 3 bases short, with 14 bases between. The CDR3 DNA follows: TGTGCCAGACGAGCAAAAGGGGACACTGAAGCTTTCTTT. It translates to CARRAKGDTEAFF.

The V gene is TRBV11-2, the J gene TRBJ1-1; a weak D match, TRBD1 (5 bases). The CDR3 has 11 amino acids. Per the germline V gene, CDR1 is SGHAT and CDR2 is FQNNGV. With 4 bases removed from V and 8 bases from J, the gap between germline ends came to 8 bases. The CDR3 spells CASSSAGEAFF. CDR3 in DNA: TGTGCCAGCAGCTCGGCAGGGGAAGCTTTCTTT.

The rearrangement links TRBV5-1 to TRBJ2-7; 11 nucleotides match TRBD1. Germline V CDR1 and CDR2: SGHRS, YFSETQ. V lost 2 bases and J lost 6; bases outside the gene matches: 4. This CDR3 contains 14 residues. The DNA for the CDR3 is TGCGCCAGCAGCTTTCGGACAGGGGGCGCCGAGCAGTACTTC. Its protein is CASSFRTGGAEQYF.

The chain uses TRBV2 and TRBJ2-7; D might be TRBD1 or TRBD2, each matching 5 bases. Germline V CDR1 and CDR2: SNHLY, FYNNEI. Trimming pared 2 bases from V and 2 bases from J, leaving 19 bases between. The CDR3 runs 17 residues. DNA for the CDR3: TGTGCCAGCAGTGAAAAGGGACCGGATAAGCTGGCCTACGAGCAGTACTTC. It encodes CASSEKGPDKLAYEQYF.

The rearrangement links TRBV28 to TRBJ2-5; 12 bases map to TRBD1. CDR3 length: 16 residues. J gave up 8 bases and V 4 bases, and 11 bases lay outside the gene matches. Germline V CDR1 and CDR2: MDHEN, SYDVKM. The CDR3 nucleotides are TGTGCCAGCAGTTCACCGGGACAGGGGGCCTCAAGAACCCAGTACTTC. Translation gives CASSSPGQGASRTQYF. Filled out from reference TRBV28 and TRBJ2-5, the complete variable domain reads DVKVTQSSRYLVKRTGEKVFLECVQDMDHENMFWYRQDPGLGLRLIYFSYDVKMKEKGDIPEGYSVSREKKERFSLILESASTNQTSMYLCASSSPGQGASRTQYFGPGTRLLVL.

This chain connects TRBV2 to TRBJ2-1; the D gene is possibly TRBD2 (6 bases). This CDR3 contains 15 residues. CDR1 is SNHLY and CDR2 is FYNNEI in the germline V gene. V was clipped by 10 bases and J by 0 bases, with 16 bases between them. The CDR3 loop is CATLGSGNSYNEQFF. The CDR3 nucleotides are TGTGCCACCCTAGGTAGCGGAAACTCCTACAATGAGCAGTTCTTC.

About this clone itself: The same CDR3 can be traced to other DNA sequences in this sample. J is TRBJ2-2 and V is TRBV27; D gene ambiguous. V lost 0 bases to trimming and J lost 1 base, with 0 bases between them. The germline V gene has CDR1 MNHEY and CDR2 SMNVEV (reference sequence). The CDR3 runs to 13 residues. The CDR3 region is CASSLSNTGELFF. In nucleotides, the CDR3 is TGTGCCAGCAGTTTATCGAACACCGGGGAGCTGTTTTTT.

This rearrangement joins TRBV10-3 to TRBJ1-3; D is perhaps TRBD1 (5 bases). CDR3 size: 13 residues. Per the germline V gene, CDR1 is ENHRY and CDR2 is SYGVKD. V lost 6 bases to trimming and J lost 9 bases, with 15 bases between them. DNA for the CDR3: TGTGCCATCAGGGGGGAGTTTCTGGGCACCATATATTTT. Translating it yields CAIRGEFLGTIYF.

The chain combines TRBV9 with TRBJ2-6; D gene unclear. The germline V and J ends were trimmed by 4 bases and 2 bases, with 7 bases remaining between them. CDR3 size: 14 residues. The germline CDR1 and CDR2 sequences are SGDLS and YYNGEE. The CDR3 reads CASSLAAGANVLTF. The CDR3 region has the DNA TGTGCCAGCAGCTTGGCAGCTGGGGCCAACGTCCTGACTTTC.

The chain recombines TRBV11-2 with TRBJ2-7; D perhaps matches TRBD1 (5 bases). Germline values: CDR1 SGHAT, CDR2 FQNNGV. CDR3 length equals 15 residues. Trimming left V 1 base short and J 1 base short, with 11 bases between. The CDR3 DNA reads TGTGCCAGCAGCTTAGGACAGCGAGGTTCCTACGAGCAGTACTTC. Translating gives CASSLGQRGSYEQYF.

The chain has TRBV27 and TRBJ2-3; 13 bases agree with TRBD2. Looked up from germline, CDR1 is MNHEY and CDR2 is SMNVEV (reference sequence). This CDR3 has 20 amino acids. With V trimmed by 5 bases and J by 0 bases, 14 bases remained unmatched. The CDR3 spells CASSPPHGLAGVTSTDTQYF. DNA of the CDR3: TGTGCCAGCAGTCCCCCCCACGGACTAGCGGGAGTAACTAGCACAGATACGCAGTATTTT.